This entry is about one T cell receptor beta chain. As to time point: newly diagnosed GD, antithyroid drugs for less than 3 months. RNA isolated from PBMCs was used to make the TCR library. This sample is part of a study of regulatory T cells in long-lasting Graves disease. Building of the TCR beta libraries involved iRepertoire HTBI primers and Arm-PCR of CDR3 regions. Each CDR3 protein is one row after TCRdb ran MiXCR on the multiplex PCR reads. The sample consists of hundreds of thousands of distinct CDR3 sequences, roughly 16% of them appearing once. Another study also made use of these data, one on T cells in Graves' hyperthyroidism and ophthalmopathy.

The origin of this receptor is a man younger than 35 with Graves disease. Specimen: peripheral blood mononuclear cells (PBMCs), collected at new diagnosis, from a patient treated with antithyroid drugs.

CDR3 region: CSARVAETQYF. CDR3 coding DNA: TGCAGCGCCCGGGTGGCGGAGACCCAGTACTTC. The rearrangement links TRBV29-1 to TRBJ2-1; unclear D gene. The DNA end favors TRBJ2-5, so the J call may be wrong. Looked up from germline, CDR1 is SQVTM and CDR2 is ANQGSEA. This CDR3 has 11 residues.